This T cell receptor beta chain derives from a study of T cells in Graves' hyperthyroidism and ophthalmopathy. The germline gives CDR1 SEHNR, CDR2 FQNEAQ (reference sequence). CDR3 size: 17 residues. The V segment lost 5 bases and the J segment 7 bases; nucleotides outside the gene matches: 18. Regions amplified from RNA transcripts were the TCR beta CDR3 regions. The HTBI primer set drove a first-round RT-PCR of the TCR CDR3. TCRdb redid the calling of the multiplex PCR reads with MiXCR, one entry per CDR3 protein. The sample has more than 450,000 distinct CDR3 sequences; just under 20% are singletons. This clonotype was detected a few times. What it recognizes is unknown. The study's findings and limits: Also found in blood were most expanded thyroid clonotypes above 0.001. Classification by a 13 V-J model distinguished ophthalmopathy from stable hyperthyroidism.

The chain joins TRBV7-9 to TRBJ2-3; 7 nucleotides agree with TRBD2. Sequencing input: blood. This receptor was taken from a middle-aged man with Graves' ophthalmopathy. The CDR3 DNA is TGTGCCAGCAGCCCCACCCCCTTTGGACTAGAGTTTTATACGCAGTATTTT. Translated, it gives CASSPTPFGLEFYTQYF.